This T cell receptor (beta chain) derives from a study of CD8 T cells in Susac syndrome. Findings and caveats of the study: That the number of individuals in its TCR sequencing and HLA analysis was relatively small was acknowledged by the study.

Comments on this clonotype: Its antigen is not known.

The V end lost 6 bases, the J end lost 14 bases, and 31 bases lay between the germline ends. Germline values: CDR1 LGHDT, CDR2 YNNKEL (reference sequence). The CDR3 consists of 16 residues. TCR beta sequences were obtained from blood CD8+ and CD4+ T cells. Reverse transcription of 0.5 to 1 ug RNA was carried out with random hexamers. TCRdb reprocessed the immunoSEQ multiplex PCR reads with MiXCR, giving one entry per CDR3 protein. Here the sample spans roughly 200,000 distinct CDR3 sequences, over 90% being singletons. The sequencing sample was made of CD4+ T cells from PBMCs. This sequence originates from a human donor with multiple sclerosis. The chain has TRBV3-1 and TRBJ1-2; perhaps TRBD1 as D (5 bases). The CDR3 reads CASSEVRAGGLTARTF. DNA of the CDR3: TGTGCCAGCAGTGAAGTACGAGCCGGGGGACTGACGGCTAGAACCTTC.